This T cell receptor beta chain was identified in a study of T cell responses to AZD1222 COVID-19 vaccine (dated by TCRdb to the early 2020s). About the study as a whole: Because spike-specific TCR depth and breadth did not differ between the two schedules, AZD1222 recipients who got a second dose at roughly 4 weeks were pooled with those who got a second dose at roughly 12 weeks. Trial participants were enrolled by age into 18-55, 56-69 and 70-plus year subgroups, with 148, 28 and 57 TCR-sequenced participants respectively. A total of 240 or so trial participants underwent TCR sequencing, of whom nearly 210 had received two doses of AZD1222 and about 26 had received two doses of the MenACWY control vaccine. What the study reported, not specific to this receptor: In the small 56-69-year group, the increase in depth fell short of significance, most likely because of low power. Participants were mostly white British, with more females than males. The authors suggested clonal diversity may have been underestimated. Because no day 14 peak-response samples were available, the repertoires could be characterized only after the peak T cell response. Only five or six AZD1222 recipients were SARS-CoV-2 seropositive at baseline, limiting conclusions about previously exposed vaccinees. Reportedly, close to half of the unique spike-specific TCRs recognized epitopes lying outside the regions that are mutated in the B.1.351 and B.1.1.7 variants. Spike-specific TCR breadth and depth rose significantly after two AZD1222 doses compared with day 0 and with MenACWY recipients. The whole spike protein was spanned by vaccine-associated CD4 TCRs, and dominant responses were seen in regions 160-218 and 743-854.

CDR1 and CDR2 are drawn from the germline V gene (reference sequence): MNHEY, SMNVEV. The CDR3 spans 14 residues, from the cysteine through the phenylalanine. Of the read, only the CDR3 DNA is kept; its 42 bases are in frame from base 1. Trimming at the junction amounts to 7 bases on V and 0 bases on J, and the germline ends lie 10 bases apart. The time point label of this sample denotes: baseline before first vaccination. The vaccinee samples were drawn from two UK trials, COV001 and COV002, one of which was a single-blind randomized controlled phase 2/3 trial testing AZD1222 (ChAdOx1 nCoV-19) in healthy adults. For TCRbeta chain sequencing, PBMC samples were collected from trial participants at day 0 and at day 28 after the second dose. Details on this clone: Its antigen is still unknown. Base qualities are missing; no much larger clone stands one base away.

The CDR3 regions of human TCRbeta chains were subjected to immunosequencing. The study's processing was this. TCRs in the repertoires were matched against a reference library of SARS-CoV-2-specific TCRs that had been generated with the MIRA antigen-specificity platform. Breadth was defined as the fraction of unique TCRs that were SARS-CoV-2-associated. Depth was defined as the fraction of total T cells that were SARS-CoV-2-associated. Using the MIRA data, every spike-specific TCR was mapped to the spike region that the TCR reacted to and assigned to either a CD4 or a CD8 class. Log10-transformed breadth and depth values were compared by one-way ANOVA with Sidak's multiple comparisons tests. TCRdb retrieved this table from immuneACCESS and kept in-frame rearrangements only. Not all clones are present; in checked studies, unresolved V genes account for under half, and no reason is known for the remainder. D and trimming were read from the DNA, whereas the V and J calls and clone size are those reported in that table. Present in this sample are 140,000 to 150,000 clones, about nine tenths of which were seen just once. Together, the top ten hold 5.1% of the sample.

The specimen comprised peripheral blood, sampled on day 0 of AZD1222 vaccination. The chain is made from TRBV27 and TRBJ1-3; no D gene is confidently identified. This sequence was found in an adult in good health. The CDR3 sequence is CASKDGSSGNTIYF. The DNA sequence reads TGTGCCAGCAAAGACGGGAGCTCTGGAAACACCATATATTTT.